Shown below are 25 T cell receptor beta chains from a single sample sequenced in a study of blood T cell repertoires in COVID-19. Sequencing used immunoSEQ multiplex PCR; TCRdb keeps in-frame clones, though not all of them. The sample shows about 150,000 clones, around 89% of them seen only once. The sample taken for sequencing was peripheral blood. The receptors were sampled from a man between 60 and 70 years old with acute or convalescent COVID-19.

The rearrangement joins TRBV18 to TRBJ1-5; 9 nucleotides match TRBD1. The CDR3 extends over 16 amino acids. Germline V gene sequence: CDR1 KGHSH, CDR2 LQKENI. Trimming removed 6 bases from V and 4 bases from J; junction bases left unmatched: 10. The CDR3 is CASSSIGTGLNQPQHF. The CDR3 DNA sequence: TGTGCCAGCTCCTCTATCGGGACAGGGCTTAATCAGCCCCAGCATTTT.

This clone turned up a few times. The chain combines TRBV12-5 with TRBJ2-5; 12 bases match TRBD1. The CDR3 has 13 amino acids. From germline, CDR1 is LGHNT and CDR2 FRNRAP. V was pared by 6 bases and J by 7 bases, with 3 bases of the junction left unmatched. CDR3 in DNA: TGTGCTAGTGGCCAGGGACAGGGGGCGACCCAGTACTTC. As protein: CASGQGQGATQYF.

The J gene is TRBJ1-3, the V gene TRBV6-5; possibly TRBD1 for D (6 bases). The V gene's germline CDR1 is MNHEY and CDR2 SVGAGI. The CDR3 has 16 amino acids. V lost 2 bases and J lost 12, with 23 bases in between. CDR3 in amino acids: CASSYAARQGSTNIYF. CDR3 nucleotides: TGTGCCAGCAGTTACGCCGCGCGGCAGGGGTCGACAAACATATATTTT.

The rearrangement uses TRBV6-6 and TRBJ1-6; maybe TRBD1 (6 bases). Germline CDR1 MNHNY, CDR2 SVGAGI (reference sequence). The CDR3 extends over 13 amino acids. Trimming left V 6 bases short and J 7 bases short, with 10 bases between. CDR3 DNA sequence: TGTGCCAGCAGGCAGGGGAGAAATTCACCCCTCCACTTT. Translation: CASRQGRNSPLHF.

This chain joins TRBV6-6 and TRBJ1-1; maybe TRBD1 (6 bases). The CDR3 runs 15 residues. Per the germline V gene, CDR1 is MNHNY and CDR2 is SVGAGI (reference sequence). V dropped 6 bases and J dropped 3 bases, with 17 bases sitting between them. The CDR3 DNA reads as TGTGCCAGCAGCCTGGTTCAGGGGAGGGACACTGAAGCTTTCTTT. This gives the protein CASSLVQGRDTEAFF.

The V gene is TRBV6-6, the J gene TRBJ1-2; TRBD1 is a possible D gene (5 bases). Between the trimmed V and J ends, which lost 6 bases and 3 bases, there was a span of 17 bases. The CDR3 spans 15 residues. Looked up from germline, CDR1 is MNHNY and CDR2 is SVGAGI (reference sequence). In nucleotides, the CDR3 is TGTGCCAGCAGCTCCCCCCAAGGAGGGGACTATGGCTACACCTTC. Residues: CASSSPQGGDYGYTF.

The gene calls are TRBV19 and TRBJ1-6, with TRBD1 as a possible D gene (6 bases). Looked up from germline, CDR1 is LNHDA and CDR2 is SQIVND (reference sequence). This CDR3 spans 15 amino acids. Trimming pared 11 bases from V and 7 bases from J, leaving 21 bases between. The CDR3 DNA reads TGTGCCTCAGACGGGGGGCGCGGTACAAATTCACCCCTCCACTTT. It translates to CASDGGRGTNSPLHF.

V usage is TRBV6-2 or TRBV6-3 and J usage is TRBJ1-5, with 7 bases that match TRBD1. V lost 6 bases, J lost 1 base, and 9 bases stayed unmatched. The CDR3 consists of 16 residues. Germline CDR1 is MNHEY and CDR2 is SVGEGT. The CDR3 reads CASSPTGVISNQPQHF. Written as DNA, the CDR3 is TGTGCCAGCAGCCCTACAGGGGTTATCAGCAATCAGCCCCAGCATTTT.

The V gene is TRBV29-1, the J gene TRBJ1-1, with D unresolved. The germline V gene encodes CDR1 SQVTM and CDR2 ANQGSEA. V lost 0 bases, J lost 6 bases, and 8 bases lay in between. This CDR3 comprises 12 residues. This CDR3 reads CSVEEWRAEAFF. The DNA of the CDR3 is TGCAGCGTTGAAGAGTGGCGGGCTGAAGCTTTCTTT.

The rearrangement links TRBV27 to TRBJ2-5, with D possibly being TRBD2 (7 bases). Germline V gene sequence: CDR1 MNHEY, CDR2 SMNVEV (reference sequence). The CDR3 is 15 residues long. V shed 2 bases and J shed 7 bases, with 17 bases lying between them. CDR3: CASSLGGGGAGTQYF. In DNA, the CDR3 is TGTGCCAGCAGTTTAGGTGGGGGGGGCGCAGGGACCCAGTACTTC.

The gene calls are TRBV24-1 and TRBJ2-3; 8 positions agree with TRBD1. Germline V lookup: CDR1 KGHDR, CDR2 SFDVKD. The CDR3 runs 17 residues. V lost 3 bases to trimming and J lost 3 bases; unmatched junction nucleotides: 10. The CDR3 region is CATSDLGTGYLTDTQYF. CDR3 nucleotide sequence: TGTGCCACCAGTGATCTAGGGACAGGATATTTGACAGATACGCAGTATTTT.

The chain is built from TRBV3-1 (or the pseudogene TRBV3-2) and TRBJ2-3, with a tentative D call TRBD2 (6 bases). The CDR3 totals 15 residues. V was shortened by 0 bases and J by 4 bases, with 11 bases between the two germline ends. Germline-derived CDR1 and CDR2 are LGHDT and YNNKEL (reference sequence). CDR3 region: CASSQDKRRADTQYF. CDR3 bases: TGTGCCAGCAGCCAAGATAAAAGGAGGGCAGATACGCAGTATTTT.

V gene TRBV19 combines with J gene TRBJ1-2; no clear D. Germline lookup yields CDR1 LNHDA and CDR2 SQIVND (reference sequence). V was cut by 5 bases and J by 5 bases, with 12 bases left in between. The CDR3 extends over 13 amino acids. CDR3 region: CASSDQERYGYTF. The CDR3 DNA reads TGTGCCAGTAGTGATCAGGAGCGGTATGGCTACACCTTC.

The CDR3 spells CASSIEYGRNTEAFF. The CDR3 nucleotides read TGTGCCAGTAGTATAGAGTATGGCAGGAACACTGAAGCTTTCTTT. The rearrangement links TRBV19 to TRBJ1-1; D call uncertain. CDR1 and CDR2 from the germline V gene are LNHDA and SQIVND (reference sequence). Trimming left V 0 bases short and J 1 base short, with 9 bases between. There are 15 residues in the CDR3.

This clone came up once. The chain uses TRBV5-4 and TRBJ2-5, with 10 nucleotides matching TRBD2. The CDR3 has 15 residues. Germline CDR1 reads SGHNT; CDR2 reads YYREEE (reference sequence). V was clipped by 0 bases and J by 5 bases; unmatched bases: 4. CDR3 residues: CASSLASGGGETQYF. The CDR3, as DNA: TGTGCCAGCAGCTTGGCTAGCGGGGGAGGGGAGACCCAGTACTTC.

The chain combines TRBV5-4 with TRBJ1-1; the match to TRBD1 covers 10 bases. Looked up from germline, CDR1 is SGHNT and CDR2 is YYREEE (reference sequence). With 2 bases clipped from V and 5 bases from J, the junction kept 3 bases outside the gene matches. The CDR3 covers 14 residues. DNA for the CDR3: TGTGCCAGCAGCTTAGGGACAGGGGATACTGAAGCTTTCTTT. It translates to CASSLGTGDTEAFF.

CDR3 protein: CASSPTLAGVTDTQYF. The CDR3, as DNA: TGCGCCAGCAGCCCCACTCTAGCGGGGGTCACAGATACGCAGTATTTT. This chain joins TRBV5-1 and TRBJ2-3, with TRBD2 matching 10 bases. CDR3 length: 16 amino acids. In germline, CDR1 is SGHRS, CDR2 YFSETQ. The J segment lost 2 bases and the V segment lost 4 bases, leaving 7 bases of the junction unmatched.

The J gene is TRBJ2-7, the V gene TRBV6-4, with TRBD2 matching over 7 bases. The CDR3 consists of 16 residues. CDR1 is MRHNA and CDR2 is SNTAGT in the germline V gene. J gave up 0 bases and V 4 bases, and 9 bases lay outside the gene matches. In DNA form, the CDR3 reads TGTGCCAGCAGTGCCCCGGCGGGGGTGAGCTCCTACGAGCAGTACTTC. Amino acids: CASSAPAGVSSYEQYF.

The rearrangement uses TRBV4-2 and TRBJ2-5, with 11 nucleotides matching TRBD2. The CDR3 runs to 18 residues. Per germline, CDR1 LGHNA and CDR2 YNFKEQ. With 2 bases clipped from V and 5 bases from J, the junction kept 13 bases outside the gene matches. The CDR3 sequence: CASSQSRIAGGPRETQYF. Written as DNA, the CDR3 is TGTGCCAGCAGCCAATCTCGAATAGCGGGGGGGCCTCGTGAGACCCAGTACTTC.

The chain recombines TRBV19 with TRBJ1-1; TRBD1 agrees at 7 bases. This CDR3 spans 12 amino acids. Looked up from germline, CDR1 is LNHDA and CDR2 is SQIVND (reference sequence). Germline trimming cut 5 bases from V and 9 bases from J; bases unmatched to any gene: 6. The CDR3 loop reads CASSGDRVKAFF. CDR3 nucleotide sequence: TGTGCCAGTAGTGGAGACAGGGTGAAAGCTTTCTTT.

The rearrangement joins TRBV30 to TRBJ1-6; a possible D gene is TRBD1 (6 bases). The length of the CDR3 is 13 residues. CDR1 and CDR2 (germline): GTSNPN, SVGIG (reference sequence). With 2 bases removed from V and 10 bases from J, the gap between germline ends came to 12 bases. The CDR3 loop is CAWSLQGISPLHF. The DNA for the CDR3 is TGTGCCTGGAGTTTACAGGGTATCTCACCCCTCCACTTT.

J is TRBJ2-1 and V is TRBV18, with 9 positions matching TRBD1. Germline lookup yields CDR1 KGHSH and CDR2 LQKENI. This CDR3 spans 14 amino acids. V lost 0 bases, J lost 12 bases, and 6 bases stayed unmatched. CDR3 region: CASSPPTGGGRQFF. CDR3 bases: TGTGCCAGCTCACCACCGACAGGGGGAGGCCGGCAGTTCTTC.

The CDR3 nucleotides read TGTGCCAGTAGTATATCAGAGGGCTACGAGCAGTACTTC. This translates into CASSISEGYEQYF. V and J are TRBV19 and TRBJ2-7; D perhaps matches TRBD2 (5 bases). This CDR3 region has 13 residues. Germline lookup yields CDR1 LNHDA and CDR2 SQIVND (reference sequence). V shed 2 bases and J shed 3 bases, with 8 bases lying between them.

The chain uses TRBV7-2 and TRBJ2-2; the D is unclear. Per germline, CDR1 SGHTA and CDR2 FQGNSA. This CDR3 has 13 amino acids. V lost 2 bases and J lost 4, with 5 bases in between. CDR3 nucleotides: TGTGCCAGCAGCTTAAGAGGCACCGGGGAGCTGTTTTTT. This translates into CASSLRGTGELFF.

The J gene is TRBJ2-5, the V gene TRBV10-3; 7 bases map to TRBD2. This CDR3 is built from 15 residues. The germline CDR1 and CDR2 sequences are ENHRY and SYGVKD. The V segment lost 3 bases and the J segment 4 bases; nucleotides outside the gene matches: 8. As DNA, the CDR3 is TGTGCCATCAGTGACTTCATGGGGGGGAGAGAGACCCAGTACTTC. Protein product: CAISDFMGGRETQYF.